This T cell receptor beta chain was obtained from a study of blood T cells in healthy people across ages. Whenever a sample was processed, at least 6 million PBMCs were isolated. Overall study findings and caveats: Compared with aged donors, long-lived donors showed fewer expanded clones, suggesting selection.

As to this clonotype: Its antigen is unknown.

The authors ran a second PCR of roughly 6 to 12 cycles using a sample-barcoded 5' primer and a J-beta primer mix. Via MiXCR, TCRdb re-called the 5' RACE reads, giving one row per CDR3 protein. The sample consists of 700,000 to 850,000 distinct CDR3 sequences, about 53% of them appearing once. Trimming took 4 bases from V and 2 from J, leaving 15 bases between them. The germline V gene has CDR1 LGHDT and CDR2 YNNKEL (reference sequence). The CDR3 is 16 residues long. Material for sequencing was blood. This chain links TRBV3-1 with TRBJ2-1, with D possibly being TRBD2 (5 bases). The receptor was isolated from a man aged 80 or over in good health. CDR3 residues: CASSPRARVTYNEQFF. DNA of the CDR3: TGTGCCAGCAGCCCGAGAGCGCGGGTAACCTACAATGAGCAGTTCTTC.